This T cell receptor (beta chain) was found in a study of blood T cell repertoires in COVID-19. Study context: COVID-19 samples, acute and convalescent, were from the United States, Italy and Spain. Sources were T cells, B-cell-depleted T cells, or PBMCs; the material itself was cDNA or gDNA.

Methods used by the authors: Scientists estimated how many nucleated cells there were by amplifying reference gene primers. The data were produced by immunoSEQ multiplex PCR, yet TCRdb's version contains in-frame clones alone and is incomplete. V and J calls and clone size are copied from that table; D and trimming were computed from the DNA. The data contain 190,000 or so clones, approximately 89% of them singletons. The ends were cut back, 0 bases at V and 10 bases at J, with 14 bases in the middle. The CDR3 is 14 amino acids. The germline CDR1 and CDR2 sequences are SGDLS and YYNGEE. The chain has TRBV9 and TRBJ2-1, with no clear D. Sequencing used peripheral blood. This clonotype was obtained from a woman in her 30s with acute or convalescent COVID-19. The DNA of the CDR3 is TGTGCCAGCAGCGTAGAAGTGTCGGGTAGCGAGCAGTTCTTC. It codes for CASSVEVSGSEQFF.